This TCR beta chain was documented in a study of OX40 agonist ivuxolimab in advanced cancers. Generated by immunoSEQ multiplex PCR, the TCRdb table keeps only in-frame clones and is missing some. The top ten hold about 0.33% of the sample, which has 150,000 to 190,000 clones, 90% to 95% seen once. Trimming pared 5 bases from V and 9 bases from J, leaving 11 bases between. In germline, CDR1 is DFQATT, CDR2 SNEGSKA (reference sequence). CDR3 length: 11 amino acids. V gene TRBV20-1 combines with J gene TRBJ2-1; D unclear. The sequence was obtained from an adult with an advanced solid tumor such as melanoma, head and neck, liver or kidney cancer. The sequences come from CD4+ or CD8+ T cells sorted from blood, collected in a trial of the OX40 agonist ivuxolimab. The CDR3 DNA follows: TGCAGTGCTTGGGCCAGCAGTGAGCAGTTCTTC. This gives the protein CSAWASSEQFF.